This TCR beta chain was profiled in a study of chemoradiotherapy in HPV16-positive cancers. Looking at the study overall: Two HPV16-positive patients' cells yielded candidate HPV-specific clones and common motifs.

Generated by immunoSEQ multiplex PCR, the TCRdb table keeps only in-frame clones and is missing some. The repertoire holds some 5,600 clones, with 70% to 85% as singletons. Samples were taken several times over chemoradiotherapy. CDR1 and CDR2 from the germline V gene are SGHTS and YDEGEE. This CDR3 is 15 amino acids long. Trimming took 0 bases from V and 0 from J, leaving 7 bases between them. V is TRBV5-8 and J is TRBJ1-3; D gene ambiguous. The clonotype originates from a human donor with HPV-associated anogenital cancer. Sequenced here: tumor tissue, sampled from a patient who underwent chemoradiotherapy. The CDR3: CASSLGYDSGNTIYF. In DNA form, the CDR3 reads TGTGCCAGCAGCTTGGGATACGACTCTGGAAACACCATATATTTT.